A selection of T cell receptor beta chains follows, all from one sample in a study of cytomegalovirus exposure and HLA in healthy donors. Sequencing used immunoSEQ multiplex PCR; TCRdb keeps in-frame clones, though not all of them. The sample consists of roughly 250,000 clones, under 80% of them appearing once. Sequenced material: PBMCs. All receptors come from a female donor in good health and CMV-seronegative. Both conserved end residues are part of each CDR3. D genes are given only for firm matches. The size entry is marked missing in some rows and otherwise reads once, few, many or a size class.

TGTGCCAGCAGCCCTCCGACTAGCGGGTGGGGCAATGAGCAGTTCTTC	CASSPPTSGWGNEQFF	NA	TRBD2	TRBV28	TRBJ2-1
TGTGCCAGCAGCCAAGGGGCCCATCAGCCCCAGCATTTT	CASSQGAHQPQHF	NA	NA	TRBV14	TRBJ1-5
TGTGCCAGCAGTGGACAGGGGGCTGGGGCCAACGTCCTGACTTTC	CASSGQGAGANVLTF	few	TRBD1	TRBV2	TRBJ2-6
TGTGCCAGTAGTATTAATCCCAGAGGCAATGAGCAGTTCTTC	CASSINPRGNEQFF	NA	NA	TRBV19	TRBJ2-1
TGTGCCAGCAGTTCCCCAGCGGGCCACACAGATACGCAGTATTTT	CASSSPAGHTDTQYF	NA	NA	TRBV28	TRBJ2-3
TGTGCCAGCAGCCAGGGACAGGGGGCTGGGGAGACCCAGTACTTC	CASSQGQGAGETQYF	NA	TRBD1	TRBV5-6	TRBJ2-5
TGTGCCAGCAGTTCTTCTAACACCGGGGAGCTGTTTTTT	CASSSSNTGELFF	NA	NA	TRBV6-5	TRBJ2-2
TGCAGCGTTGGCAGGACAGAAGAGACCCAGTACTTC	CSVGRTEETQYF	NA	NA	TRBV29-1	TRBJ2-5
TGCGCCAGCAGCTTACAGGGGGCAAAGGGCTCCTACGAGCAGTACTTC	CASSLQGAKGSYEQYF	NA	TRBD1	TRBV5-1	TRBJ2-7
TGTGCCAGCACATCCACAGGGGGAGCTTCCGGGGAGCTGTTTTTT	CASTSTGGASGELFF	NA	TRBD1	TRBV2	TRBJ2-2
TGTGCCAGCGGGGCCTTGAAGTCCGTCTACGAGCAGTACTTC	CASGALKSVYEQYF	once	NA	TRBV2	TRBJ2-7